The following is a T cell receptor beta chain sequence with its context. No antigen is known for it. Some second doses came at about 4 weeks and others at about 12 weeks; these were pooled. TCRdb's table, derived via immunoSEQ multiplex PCR, lists solely in-frame clones and lacks some. The sample contains approximately 100,000 clones, about 92% of which appear only once. This record belongs to a study of T cell responses to AZD1222 COVID-19 vaccine. General study results and limits: With dominance at 160-218 and 743-854, vaccine-associated CD4 TCRs spanned spike.

This receptor was taken from an adult who received the AZD1222 COVID-19 vaccine. The source was peripheral blood, collected 28 days after the second AZD1222 dose.

CDR3 nucleotide sequence: TGTGCCAGCAGCTTACCGCTGGGGGAGAGGACAGATACGCAGTATTTT. Protein: CASSLPLGERTDTQYF. The chain is built from TRBV7-8 and TRBJ2-3; the D gene could be TRBD1 or TRBD2 (5 bases each). The CDR3 extends over 16 amino acids. Germline lookup yields CDR1 SGHVS and CDR2 FQNEAQ. Trimming removed 2 bases from V and 3 bases from J, with 15 bases in between. Using reference TRBV7-8 and TRBJ2-3 for the parts outside the CDR3, the full variable domain is GAGVSQSPRYKVAKRGQDVALRCDPISGHVSLFWYQQALGQGPEFLTYFQNEAQLDKSGLPSDRFFAERPEGSVSTLKIQRTQQEDSAVYLCASSLPLGERTDTQYFGPGTRLTVL.